The 20 T cell receptor beta chains presented below share a single source sample, sequenced in a study of OX40 agonist ivuxolimab in advanced cancers. Assay: immunoSEQ multiplex PCR; the TCRdb copy retains only in-frame clones and omits some. The sample contains approximately 130,000 clones, 90% of which appear only once. The specimen was CD4+ or CD8+ T cells sorted from blood, collected in a trial of the OX40 agonist ivuxolimab. The receptor set was obtained from an adult with an advanced solid tumor such as melanoma, head and neck, liver or kidney cancer.

V gene TRBV5-4 combines with J gene TRBJ1-1; tentatively, D is TRBD1 (6 bases). The CDR3 has 12 amino acids. The germline V gene has CDR1 SGHNT and CDR2 YYREEE (reference sequence). Trimming took 3 bases from V and 5 from J, leaving 8 bases between them. CDR3 sequence: CASSSQGTEAFF. The DNA for the CDR3 is TGTGCCAGCAGCTCGCAGGGGACTGAAGCTTTCTTT.

The rearrangement uses TRBV7-9 and TRBJ2-1; tentatively, D is TRBD1 (6 bases). This CDR3 has 11 residues. Trimming left V 1 base short and J 15 bases short, with 10 bases between. CDR1 and CDR2 from the germline V gene are SEHNR and FQNEAQ (reference sequence). CDR3 nucleotides: TGTGCCAGCAGCTTAGGGGACAAGGGGTTCTTC. It translates to CASSLGDKGFF. The full variable domain, its missing parts supplied by reference TRBV7-9 and TRBJ2-1, is DTGVSQNPRHKITKRGQNVTFRCDPISEHNRLYWYRQTLGQGPEFLTYFQNEAQLEKSRLLSDRFSAERPKGSFSTLEIQRTEQGDSAMYLCASSLGDKGFFGPGTRLTVL.

The chain links TRBV28 to TRBJ1-1; 7 bases are shared with TRBD1. Germline V lookup: CDR1 MDHEN, CDR2 SYDVKM. The CDR3 sequence is 13 residues long. J gave up 0 bases and V 11 bases, and 6 bases lay outside the gene matches. The CDR3 DNA sequence: TGTGCCGGGGGAGGGGGCATGAACACTGAAGCTTTCTTT. Translating it yields CAGGGGMNTEAFF.

The chain carries TRBV7-9 and TRBJ2-1; 7 bases are a match to TRBD1. This CDR3 is built from 15 residues. CDR1 SEHNR and CDR2 FQNEAQ come from the germline V gene (reference sequence). V trimming: 5 bases; J trimming: 4 bases; junction bases outside the gene matches: 8. This CDR3 reads CASSPPGQRYNEQFF. As DNA, the CDR3 is TGTGCCAGCAGCCCTCCGGGACAGCGATACAATGAGCAGTTCTTC.

This chain uses TRBV19 with TRBJ2-1, with 10 positions matching TRBD2. The V gene's germline CDR1 is LNHDA and CDR2 SQIVND (reference sequence). The CDR3 is 19 residues long. The ends lost 7 bases at V and 4 bases at J; junction bases unmatched: 19. In nucleotides, the CDR3 is TGTGCCAGTATCGCCTCGGGGGGAGCCGGGACTAGCGTTTACAATGAGCAGTTCTTC. It is translated as CASIASGGAGTSVYNEQFF.

The V call is TRBV7-9, the J call TRBJ2-1; the match to TRBD2 covers 8 bases. From germline, CDR1 is SEHNR and CDR2 FQNEAQ (reference sequence). This CDR3 is built from 16 residues. V dropped 3 bases and J dropped 2; count of bases not matched to a gene: 6. The CDR3 protein is CASSFPIAGPYNEQFF. In DNA form, the CDR3 reads TGTGCCAGCAGCTTCCCCATAGCGGGACCCTACAATGAGCAGTTCTTC.

The chain links TRBV28 to TRBJ2-7; 9 bases align to TRBD2. The V and J ends lost 4 bases and 6 bases, in that order; junction bases with no gene match: 7. Germline CDR1 reads MDHEN; CDR2 reads SYDVKM. This CDR3 is built from 14 residues. CDR3 amino acids: CASSSAGGPSEQYF. As DNA, the CDR3 is TGTGCCAGCAGTTCGGCGGGAGGGCCAAGCGAGCAGTACTTC.

This sequence joins TRBV28 and TRBJ2-7; D assignment may be TRBD1 or TRBD2 (5 bases each). Trimming took 5 bases from V and 3 from J, leaving 11 bases between them. CDR3 size: 13 residues. The germline V gene encodes CDR1 MDHEN and CDR2 SYDVKM. The CDR3 loop is CASSPRGRYEQYF. The CDR3, as DNA: TGTGCCAGCAGTCCCCGGGGACGCTACGAGCAGTACTTC.

The CDR3 loop is CATGLAGSDTQYF. For the CDR3, the DNA is TGCGCCACGGGACTAGCGGGTTCAGATACGCAGTATTTT. J is TRBJ2-3 and V is TRBV10-1, with TRBD2 identical over 12 bases. The CDR3 consists of 13 residues. Trimming cost V 10 bases and J 4 bases; bases outside gene matches: 3. Looked up from germline, CDR1 is WNHNN and CDR2 is SYGVQD (reference sequence).

This clone was observed once. The V call is TRBV4-2, the J call TRBJ1-6; D gene ambiguous. V was cut by 0 bases and J by 0 bases, with 18 bases left in between. Germline-derived CDR1 and CDR2 are LGHNA and YNFKEQ. The length of the CDR3 is 20 residues. CDR3 sequence reads: CASSQDIQAGLSSYNSPLHF. Written as DNA, the CDR3 is TGTGCCAGCAGCCAAGATATCCAGGCAGGTCTTAGCTCCTATAATTCACCCCTCCACTTT.

This chain connects TRBV21-1 to TRBJ2-2; the table's TRBD2 call for D was not verified on the DNA. TRBV21-1 is shown as a pseudogene. The CDR3 runs 19 residues. CDR3 sequence reads: CASRTPSTSGRPNTGELFF. As DNA, the CDR3 is TGTGCCAGCAGGACACCGTCGACTAGCGGGAGACCGAACACCGGGGAGCTGTTTTTT.

V gene TRBV25-1 combines with J gene TRBJ2-4; D possibly corresponds to TRBD1 (6 bases). Trimming stripped 3 bases from V and 0 bases from J, with 15 bases between. The CDR3 is made up of 17 amino acids. The germline gives CDR1 MGHDK, CDR2 SYGVNS. This chain's CDR3 is CASSESQDSLAKNIQYF. The CDR3 DNA reads as TGTGCCAGCAGTGAGTCGCAGGACAGTTTAGCCAAAAACATTCAGTACTTC.

The chain combines TRBV29-1 with TRBJ2-3; 9 nucleotides align to TRBD2. The length of the CDR3 is 14 residues. V dropped 4 bases and J dropped 6; count of bases not matched to a gene: 8. Germline loops: CDR1 SQVTM, CDR2 ANQGSEA. CDR3 sequence reads: CSVGASGAGDTQYF. The CDR3 coding sequence is TGCAGCGTTGGGGCTAGCGGGGCGGGGGATACGCAGTATTTT.

The chain joins TRBV18 to TRBJ1-3; TRBD1 aligns across 10 bases. From germline, CDR1 is KGHSH and CDR2 LQKENI. The CDR3 is 16 residues long. The ends lost 4 bases at V and 3 bases at J; junction bases unmatched: 6. The CDR3 sequence: CASSLRTGGNGNTIYF. CDR3 in DNA: TGTGCCAGCTCACTTAGGACAGGGGGAAATGGAAACACCATATATTTT.

The J gene is TRBJ2-1, the V gene TRBV18; 10 bases align to TRBD2. This CDR3 is 19 amino acids long. Germline V gene lookup returns CDR1 KGHSH and CDR2 LQKENI. The V gene end was trimmed by 6 bases and the J gene end by 4 bases; junction bases not matched to a gene: 18. Here the CDR3 reads CASSQTGTSASQVYNEQFF. CDR3 nucleotide sequence: TGTGCCAGCTCTCAGACCGGGACTAGCGCTTCACAAGTATACAATGAGCAGTTCTTC.

This clone was recorded once. The chain joins TRBV10-3 to TRBJ1-3, with 9 bases lining up with TRBD1. J was trimmed by 4 bases and V by 4 bases; bases with no gene match: 2. Per germline, CDR1 ENHRY and CDR2 SYGVKD. CDR3 size: 14 residues. The CDR3 sequence: CAISGTGAGNTIYF. The CDR3 nucleotides are TGTGCCATCAGTGGGACAGGGGCAGGAAACACCATATATTTT.

The chain uses TRBV9 and TRBJ2-3, with D perhaps given as TRBD1 or TRBD2 (5 bases each). Germline V gene lookup returns CDR1 SGDLS and CDR2 YYNGEE. The V end lost 4 bases, the J end lost 1 base, and 16 bases lay between the germline ends. The CDR3 spans 16 residues. The CDR3 nucleotides read TGTGCCAGCAGCCTCCTCGGCGAGGGACGCACAGATACGCAGTATTTT. Encoded protein: CASSLLGEGRTDTQYF.

The V call is TRBV10-1, the J call TRBJ2-7; D gene unclear. Germline V gives CDR1 WNHNN, CDR2 SYGVQD (reference sequence). This CDR3 has 12 residues. V lost 2 bases to trimming and J lost 2 bases, with 4 bases between them. The DNA for the CDR3 is TGCGCCAGCAGTGAGGGGACCTACGAGCAGTACTTC. As protein: CASSEGTYEQYF.

The V call is TRBV5-1, the J call TRBJ2-5, with D perhaps matching TRBD2 (5 bases). Germline assignment: CDR1 SGHRS and CDR2 YFSETQ. Trimming stripped 4 bases from V and 4 bases from J, with 26 bases between. The CDR3 consists of 18 residues. CDR3 in amino acids: CASSLMWESTIVPETQYF. In DNA form, the CDR3 reads TGCGCCAGCAGCCTTATGTGGGAGAGCACCATCGTTCCAGAGACCCAGTACTTC. Looking up the rest from reference TRBV5-1 and TRBJ2-5 gives the full variable domain: KAGVTQTPRYLIKTRGQQVTLSCSPISGHRSVSWYQQTPGQGLQFLFEYFSETQRNKGNFPGRFSGRQFSNSRSEMNVSTLELGDSALYLCASSLMWESTIVPETQYFGPGTRLLVL.

The chain couples TRBV30 to TRBJ2-7; possible D gene TRBD1, 6 bases. V lost 2 bases, J lost 0 bases, and 17 bases lay in between. This CDR3 has 16 amino acids. Germline CDR1 and CDR2: GTSNPN and SVGIG (reference sequence). The CDR3 sequence is CAWSPPDRSFSYEQYF. CDR3 DNA: TGTGCCTGGAGTCCACCAGACAGGAGCTTCTCCTACGAGCAGTACTTC.